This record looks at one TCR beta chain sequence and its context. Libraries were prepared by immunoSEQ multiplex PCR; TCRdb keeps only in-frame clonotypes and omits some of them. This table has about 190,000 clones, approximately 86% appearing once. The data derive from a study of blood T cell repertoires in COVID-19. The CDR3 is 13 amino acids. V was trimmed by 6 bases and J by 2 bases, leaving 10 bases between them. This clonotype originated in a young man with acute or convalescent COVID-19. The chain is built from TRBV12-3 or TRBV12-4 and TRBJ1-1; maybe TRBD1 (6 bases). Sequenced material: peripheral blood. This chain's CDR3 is CASRDSPNTEAFF. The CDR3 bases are TGTGCCAGCAGGGACAGTCCTAACACTGAAGCTTTCTTT.